The source of this T cell receptor (beta chain) is a study of CD8+CD57+ T cells in acquired aplastic anemia. Overall study findings and caveats: CD8+ Simpson's diversity did not differ significantly between patients and controls.

All sequencing subjects had displayed CD8+CD57+ cell expansion on flow cytometry. CDR1 LNHNV and CDR2 YYDKDF come from the germline V gene (reference sequence). Trimming cost V 3 bases and J 4 bases; bases outside gene matches: 7. The CDR3 length is 16 residues. This clonotype was found a few times. Antigen specificity is unknown. The study profiled TCR beta VDJ and CDR3 using genomic DNA as template. A single record per CDR3 protein comes from TCRdb applying MiXCR to the reads. The sample records 220,000 or so distinct CDR3 sequences, over 55% being singletons. Material for sequencing was sorted CD4+, CD8+, or CD8+CD57+ T cells (not recorded which) from PBMCs. The chain links TRBV15 to TRBJ1-1; 11 bases are shared with TRBD1. The receptor comes from a human donor with aplastic anemia. CDR3 residues: CATSSSPGQGVTEAFF. CDR3 in DNA: TGTGCCACCAGCAGCTCTCCGGGACAGGGGGTCACTGAAGCTTTCTTT.